This section outlines one T cell receptor (beta chain) sequence together with its context. Repertoires were generated with immunoSEQ multiplex PCR, while TCRdb's copy carries only in-frame clones and drops some. Among roughly 66,000 clones listed, roughly 90% were seen once. After removal of 5 bases from V and 4 bases from J, the junction contained 10 bases not matched to a gene. Germline V gene lookup returns CDR1 MDHEN and CDR2 SYDVKM. There are 15 residues in the CDR3. The sample comes from a study of T cell changes during pregnancy in multiple sclerosis. The chain uses TRBV28 and TRBJ2-7; 8 bases map to TRBD1. The clonotype originates from a female donor with multiple sclerosis, enrolled in a pregnancy study. The sample here was peripheral blood, taken in the first trimester of pregnancy. The CDR3 reads CASSPPDRALYEQYF. As DNA, the CDR3 is TGTGCCAGCAGTCCCCCGGACAGGGCCCTATACGAGCAGTACTTC.